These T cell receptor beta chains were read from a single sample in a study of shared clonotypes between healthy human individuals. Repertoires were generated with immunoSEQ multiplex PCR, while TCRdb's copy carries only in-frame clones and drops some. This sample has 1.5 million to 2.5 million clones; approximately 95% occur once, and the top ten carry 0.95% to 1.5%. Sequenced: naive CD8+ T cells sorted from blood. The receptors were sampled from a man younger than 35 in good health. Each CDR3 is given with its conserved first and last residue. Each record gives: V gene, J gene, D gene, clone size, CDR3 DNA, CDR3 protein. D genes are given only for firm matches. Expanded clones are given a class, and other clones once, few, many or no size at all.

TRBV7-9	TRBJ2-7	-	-	TGTGCCAGCAGCCATCCCTCCTGGGGAACCCCCTACGAGCAGTACTTC	CASSHPSWGTPYEQYF
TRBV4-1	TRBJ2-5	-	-	TGCGCCAGCAGCGCTGGTGTTTTGGACCAAGAGACCCAGTACTTC	CASSAGVLDQETQYF
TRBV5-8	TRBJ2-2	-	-	TGCGCCAGCAGCCAACTGACAGCGAACACCGGGGAGCTGTTTTTT	CASSQLTANTGELFF
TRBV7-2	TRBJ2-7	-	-	TGTGCCAGCAGCTTGGTCCTAAGGTCCGAGCAGTACTTC	CASSLVLRSEQYF
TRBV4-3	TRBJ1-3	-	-	TGCGCCAGCAGCCAAGGGGGCGAAGGAAACACCATATATTTT	CASSQGGEGNTIYF
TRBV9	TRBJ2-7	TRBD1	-	TGTGCCAGCAGCGTCTCAGGGGGCCTCTACGAGCAGTACTTC	CASSVSGGLYEQYF
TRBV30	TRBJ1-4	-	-	TGTGCCTGGACCTCGGACAGTACTGCAACTAATGAAAAACTGTTTTTT	CAWTSDSTATNEKLFF
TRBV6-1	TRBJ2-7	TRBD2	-	TGTGCCAGCAGCCTGCGGGGGAGCACCTACGAGCAGTACTTC	CASSLRGSTYEQYF
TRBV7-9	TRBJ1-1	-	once	TGTGCCAGCAGCTCGCCGTCAGTAGAAGCTTTCTTT	CASSSPSVEAFF
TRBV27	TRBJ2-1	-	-	TGTGCCAGCAGTATTCAGACAGGTACCTTAACCTACAATGAGCAGTTCTTC	CASSIQTGTLTYNEQFF
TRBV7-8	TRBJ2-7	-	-	TGTGCCAGCAGCTTATACTCCAGTCACTACGAGCAGTACTTC	CASSLYSSHYEQYF
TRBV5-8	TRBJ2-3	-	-	TGTGCCAGCAGCCTAATTCCAGGCGCAGATACGCAGTATTTT	CASSLIPGADTQYF
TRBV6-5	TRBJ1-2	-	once	TGTGCCAGCAGTCCCGGAACAGGGTATGGCTACACCTTC	CASSPGTGYGYTF
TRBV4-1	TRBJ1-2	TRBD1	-	TGCGCCAGCAGCCAAGGTCCCGGACAGGATTACATCTATGGCTACACCTTC	CASSQGPGQDYIYGYTF
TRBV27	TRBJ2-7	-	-	TGTGCCAGCAGTTTTGGGACTGGCTACGAGCAGTACTTC	CASSFGTGYEQYF
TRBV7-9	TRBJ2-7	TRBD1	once	TGTGCCAGCAGCGCGACAGGGACGATCGACGAGCAGTACTTC	CASSATGTIDEQYF
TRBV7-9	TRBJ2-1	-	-	TGTGCCAGCAGCCCGCAAGAGGTGAGGGGTGAGCAGTTCTTC	CASSPQEVRGEQFF
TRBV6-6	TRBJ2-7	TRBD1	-	TGTGCCAGCAGGGGTGAGAGGACAGGCTCCTACGAGCAGTACTTC	CASRGERTGSYEQYF
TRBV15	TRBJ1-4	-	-	TGTGCCACCAGCCAGACAGTTCTTGGTGAAAAACTGTTTTTT	CATSQTVLGEKLFF
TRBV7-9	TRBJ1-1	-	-	TGTGCCAGCAGCTTGGAGGGTGCGAACACTGAAGCTTTCTTT	CASSLEGANTEAFF
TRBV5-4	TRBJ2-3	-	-	TGTGCCAGCAGCTTGCCCGACGAACGGGGAGATACGCAGTATTTT	CASSLPDERGDTQYF
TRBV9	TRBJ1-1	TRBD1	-	TGTGCCAGCAGCGGCTCACAGGGGTTCACTGAAGCTTTCTTT	CASSGSQGFTEAFF
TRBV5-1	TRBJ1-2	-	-	TGCGCCAGCAGCCGGACAGAGTACTATGGCTACACCTTC	CASSRTEYYGYTF
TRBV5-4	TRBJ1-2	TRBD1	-	TGTGCCAGCAGCCCTTCCCGGAGGGGGCGATTTGACTATGGCTACACCTTC	CASSPSRRGRFDYGYTF